This is a list of T cell receptor beta chains from one sample in a study of blood T cell repertoires in COVID-19. The table came from immunoSEQ multiplex PCR; TCRdb's copy has only in-frame clones and leaves some out. Of roughly 7,200 clones listed, about nine tenths are singletons. The material sequenced was peripheral blood. The receptors were sampled from a man in his 70s with active COVID-19. CDR3s include the opening cysteine and the closing phenylalanine or tryptophan. Fields, in order: J gene, clone size, V gene, D gene, CDR3 DNA, CDR3 protein. The D gene is left open where the match is weak. Not all rows give a size; the values are once, few, many and, for expanded clones, a class.

J: TRBJ1-1; size: once; V: TRBV7-9; D: NA; DNA: TGTGCCAGCAGCTGGAGCGGGCAAACTCGCGGGGTTAACACTGAAGCTTTCTTT; CDR3: CASSWSGQTRGVNTEAFF
J: TRBJ2-1; size: NA; V: TRBV2; D: TRBD2; DNA: TGTGCCAGCAGCGACCCCCTAAGCGGGGGGGCCTATGAGCAGTTCTTC; CDR3: CASSDPLSGGAYEQFF
J: TRBJ2-5; size: NA; V: TRBV7-6; D: NA; DNA: TGTGCCAGCAGCTTAGAGTGGGGGGACTCCCAAGAGACCCAGTACTTC; CDR3: CASSLEWGDSQETQYF
J: TRBJ2-5; size: NA; V: TRBV5-1; D: TRBD2; DNA: TGCGCCAGCAGATCCGGGACTAGCTCGGAGACCCAGTACTTC; CDR3: CASRSGTSSETQYF
J: TRBJ2-3; size: NA; V: TRBV7-9; D: NA; DNA: TGTGCCAGCAGCTCCCTCGGTAGCGGCCCCCAGTATTTT; CDR3: CASSSLGSGPQYF
J: TRBJ2-7; size: large; V: TRBV6-5; D: NA; DNA: TGTGCCAGCAGTTTAGGATGGGGGGGCGGCGAGCAGTACTTC; CDR3: CASSLGWGGGEQYF
J: TRBJ1-2; size: NA; V: TRBV28; D: NA; DNA: TGTGCCAGCAGTTTATCCCCAGGGGAGAATGGCTACACCTTC; CDR3: CASSLSPGENGYTF
J: TRBJ1-1; size: once; V: TRBV19; D: NA; DNA: TGTGCCAGTAGTTTACAGGCGAGGTTGAACACTGAAGCTTTCTTT; CDR3: CASSLQARLNTEAFF
J: TRBJ1-2; size: large; V: TRBV30; D: NA; DNA: TGTGCCTCGGGACTACATGGCTACACCTTC; CDR3: CASGLHGYTF
J: TRBJ1-3; size: once; V: TRBV5-6; D: NA; DNA: TGTGCCAGCAGCTTGGGCAGGCCAATGGTTGGAAACACCATATATTTT; CDR3: CASSLGRPMVGNTIYF
J: TRBJ2-7; size: once; V: TRBV5-4; D: TRBD1; DNA: TGTGCCAGCAGCTTGGAGACAGGGGCCTACGAGCAGTACTTC; CDR3: CASSLETGAYEQYF
J: TRBJ1-5; size: once; V: TRBV7-8; D: NA; DNA: TGTGCCAGCAGCTCAGGGACATTCAATCAGCCCCAGCATTTT; CDR3: CASSSGTFNQPQHF
J: TRBJ2-7; size: NA; V: TRBV11-3; D: TRBD1; DNA: TGTGCCAGCAGCCGGGACAGGGGGCCCACGCCCTACGAGCAGTACTTC; CDR3: CASSRDRGPTPYEQYF
J: TRBJ1-2; size: NA; V: TRBV18; D: NA; DNA: TGTGCCAGCTCACCAGACGCCAGGTCTGGCTACACCTTC; CDR3: CASSPDARSGYTF
J: TRBJ2-4; size: NA; V: TRBV4-1; D: NA; DNA: TGCGCCAGCAGCCAAGAAACTCTCCCAGCGGGCCAGTACTTC; CDR3: CASSQETLPAGQYF
J: TRBJ2-7; size: NA; V: TRBV7-6; D: NA; DNA: TGTGCCAGCAGCTTAGAGGGGCCCCACGAGCAGTACTTC; CDR3: CASSLEGPHEQYF
J: TRBJ2-5; size: NA; V: TRBV4-3; D: TRBD2; DNA: TGCGCCAGCAGCCAAGATGGAGCAAGGGACGGGGGGGGACAAGAGACCCAGTACTTC; CDR3: CASSQDGARDGGGQETQYF